This is a list of T cell receptor beta chains from one sample in a study of OX40 agonist ivuxolimab in advanced cancers. The repertoire was sequenced with immunoSEQ multiplex PCR; TCRdb's copy has only in-frame clones and lacks some. The sample holds around 46,000 clones, 91% seen once. The sequencing used CD4+ or CD8+ T cells sorted from blood, collected in a trial of the OX40 agonist ivuxolimab. Receptors were obtained from an adult with an advanced solid tumor such as melanoma, head and neck, liver or kidney cancer. CDR3s include the opening cysteine and the closing phenylalanine or tryptophan. The D gene is left open where the match is weak. A clone size is listed for some rows: how often the clone was seen (once, few, many), or a class if it is expanded.

v_call	clone_size	j_call	d_call	cdr3_aa	cdr3_nt
TRBV4-2	NA	TRBJ1-1	NA	CASSQQTGNTEAFF	TGTGCCAGCAGCCAGCAAACAGGGAACACTGAAGCTTTCTTT
TRBV5-4	NA	TRBJ2-1	NA	CASIRRDSNEQFF	TGTGCCAGCATTCGGCGGGACTCTAACGAGCAGTTCTTC
TRBV5-5	NA	TRBJ1-2	NA	CASSFRQFYGYTF	TGTGCCAGCAGCTTTCGCCAGTTCTATGGCTACACCTTC
TRBV27	NA	TRBJ2-7	NA	CASSETGESYEQYF	TGTGCCAGCAGTGAGACTGGAGAAAGCTACGAGCAGTACTTC
TRBV4-1	NA	TRBJ2-7	NA	CASSQETVSEQYF	TGCGCCAGCAGCCAAGAGACAGTCTCCGAGCAGTACTTC
TRBV2	NA	TRBJ2-2	TRBD1	CASSPQGGWLNTGELFF	TGTGCCAGCAGTCCACAGGGGGGATGGTTGAACACCGGGGAGCTGTTTTTT
TRBV19	NA	TRBJ1-5	NA	CASSIVSTTQPQHF	TGTGCCAGTAGTATCGTTTCCACGACCCAGCCCCAGCATTTT
TRBV5-8	NA	TRBJ1-1	NA	CASSPRRGLNTEAFF	TGTGCCAGCAGCCCTAGACGTGGGTTGAACACTGAAGCTTTCTTT
TRBV4-1	NA	TRBJ2-1	NA	CASSQGAEYEQFF	TGCGCCAGCAGCCAGGGGGCTGAGTATGAGCAGTTCTTC
TRBV9	NA	TRBJ1-1	NA	CASSVESHPNTEAFF	TGTGCCAGCAGCGTAGAAAGCCACCCGAACACTGAAGCTTTCTTT
TRBV7-6	NA	TRBJ2-1	NA	CASSVDALRNEQFF	TGTGCCAGCAGCGTAGATGCCCTAAGGAATGAGCAGTTCTTC
TRBV2	NA	TRBJ2-1	NA	CASSHQTPSSYNEQFF	TGTGCCAGCAGTCACCAGACTCCGAGCTCCTACAATGAGCAGTTCTTC
TRBV5-8	NA	TRBJ1-5	TRBD1	CASSLEDRATQPQHF	TGTGCCAGCAGCTTGGAGGACAGGGCAACTCAGCCCCAGCATTTT
TRBV5-6	once	TRBJ1-5	NA	CASSLKYSNQPQHF	TGTGCCAGCAGCTTAAAATATAGCAATCAGCCCCAGCATTTT
TRBV9	NA	TRBJ1-4	NA	CASSDNEKLFF	TGTGCCAGCAGCGATAATGAAAAACTGTTTTTT
TRBV14	NA	TRBJ2-1	NA	CASSQDRWGPYNEQFF	TGTGCCAGCAGCCAAGATCGGTGGGGACCCTACAATGAGCAGTTCTTC
TRBV7-9	NA	TRBJ2-7	NA	CASSSPGQNYEQYF	TGTGCCAGCAGCTCGCCGGGCCAAAACTACGAGCAGTACTTC
TRBV4-1	NA	TRBJ1-1	NA	CASTPEGGTREAFF	TGCGCCAGCACCCCAGAGGGGGGGACTCGGGAAGCTTTCTTT
TRBV7-9	NA	TRBJ2-7	NA	CASSSGGGQTYEQYF	TGTGCCAGCAGCTCAGGTGGAGGCCAGACCTACGAGCAGTACTTC
TRBV7-8	NA	TRBJ2-3	TRBD2	CASSSERGGRDTQYF	TGTGCCAGCAGCTCTGAGCGGGGGGGCCGAGATACGCAGTATTTT
TRBV2	NA	TRBJ1-5	NA	CASRHGQDSSGNQPQHF	TGTGCCAGCAGACACGGGCAGGACAGTTCCGGCAATCAGCCCCAGCATTTT
TRBV7-2	few	TRBJ2-1	TRBD2	CASGLAGDEFF	TGTGCCTCGGGACTAGCGGGAGACGAGTTCTTC
TRBV27	NA	TRBJ2-5	NA	CASSLAAAGETQYF	TGTGCCAGCAGTTTAGCAGCGGCGGGAGAGACCCAGTACTTC
TRBV30	NA	TRBJ2-3	NA	CAWSDLFDTQYF	TGTGCCTGGAGTGACCTCTTTGATACGCAGTATTTT
TRBV7-8	NA	TRBJ2-2	TRBD2	CASSPPGLAVSGELFF	TGTGCCAGCAGCCCTCCGGGACTAGCTGTGTCCGGGGAGCTGTTTTTT
TRBV6-1	NA	TRBJ2-2	NA	CASSPLSWAGELFF	TGTGCCAGCAGCCCACTTTCCTGGGCCGGGGAGCTGTTTTTT
TRBV6-1	NA	TRBJ2-1	NA	CASSDFLEQFF	TGTGCCAGCAGTGACTTTCTTGAGCAGTTCTTC
TRBV4-2	once	TRBJ2-1	TRBD1	CASSQGTEPNEQFF	TGTGCCAGCAGCCAGGGGACAGAGCCTAATGAGCAGTTCTTC
TRBV28	NA	TRBJ2-1	NA	CASSFGDEQFF	TGTGCCAGCAGTTTCGGGGATGAGCAGTTCTTC
TRBV6-5	NA	TRBJ2-1	NA	CASSGGISYNEQFF	TGTGCCAGCAGTGGTGGAATCTCCTACAATGAGCAGTTCTTC
TRBV28	NA	TRBJ2-7	NA	CASSSPPPGEYEQYF	TGTGCCAGCAGTTCCCCTCCCCCGGGAGAATACGAGCAGTACTTC
TRBV19	NA	TRBJ2-1	NA	CASSSRVGVYNEQFF	TGTGCCAGTAGTAGTCGGGTGGGGGTCTACAATGAGCAGTTCTTC
TRBV7-9	NA	TRBJ1-6	NA	CASSSWRGGNSPLHF	TGTGCCAGCAGCTCATGGCGGGGGGGGAATTCACCCCTCCACTTT
TRBV4-1	NA	TRBJ2-3	TRBD2	CASSQELAGGPLVTDTQYF	TGCGCCAGCAGCCAGGAACTAGCGGGGGGTCCCCTCGTCACAGATACGCAGTATTTT
TRBV6-6	NA	TRBJ1-6	TRBD1	CASSYAGGNSPLHF	TGTGCCAGCAGTTACGCAGGGGGTAATTCACCCCTCCACTTT
TRBV5-1	NA	TRBJ2-5	NA	CASSWSGQFQETQYF	TGCGCCAGCAGCTGGAGTGGACAGTTCCAAGAGACCCAGTACTTC
TRBV2	NA	TRBJ1-4	TRBD1	CASSGDRDDEKLFF	TGTGCCAGCAGTGGTGACAGGGACGACGAAAAACTGTTTTTT
TRBV5-5	NA	TRBJ2-2	NA	CASGEELFF	TGTGCGAGTGGGGAGGAGCTGTTTTTT
TRBV4-1	NA	TRBJ2-2	TRBD1	CASSQVTGDNTGELFF	TGCGCCAGCAGCCAAGTGACAGGGGACAACACCGGGGAGCTGTTTTTT
TRBV5-6	NA	TRBJ1-4	TRBD1	CASSFVTGETNEKLFF	TGTGCCAGCAGCTTCGTGACAGGGGAGACTAATGAAAAACTGTTTTTT
TRBV18	once	TRBJ2-2	TRBD1	CASSTGQGSDTGELFF	TGTGCCAGCTCAACCGGACAGGGCTCGGACACCGGGGAGCTGTTTTTT
TRBV7-3	NA	TRBJ2-7	TRBD2	CASSLSAGGPYEQYF	TGTGCCAGCAGCTTATCGGCGGGAGGACCCTACGAGCAGTACTTC